These T cell receptor beta chains were read from a single sample in a study of blood T cell repertoires in COVID-19. Clones were sequenced by immunoSEQ multiplex PCR, and TCRdb holds only the in-frame ones, with some missing. Of fewer than 350,000 clones in the sample, around 90% were seen once. Sequencing input: PBMCs or T cells enriched from blood (not recorded which). Receptor source: a man in his 60s who had recovered from COVID-19. CDR3s include the opening cysteine and the closing phenylalanine or tryptophan. A row's size may be missing; if present it is once, few, many or a size class.

clone_size	v_call	j_call	cdr3_aa
.	TRBV28	TRBJ2-7	CASSLSTGGGEQYF
.	TRBV10-2	TRBJ1-2	CASRITGGAGYTF
.	TRBV30	TRBJ2-3	CAWRILRPGTDTQYF
once	TRBV9	TRBJ2-1	CASSVGLAGANGEQFF
.	TRBV13	TRBJ1-1	CASSRSGTGGKAFF
.	TRBV18	TRBJ2-7	CASSPYTGGSEQYF
.	TRBV20-1	TRBJ1-6	CSASTTRTGISYNSPLHF
.	TRBV3-1/TRBV3-2	TRBJ2-3	CASSRGTGGTDTQYF
.	TRBV28	TRBJ2-2	CASSGGQGSNTGELFF
.	TRBV15	TRBJ1-1	CATSRDTGEAFF
.	TRBV6-6	TRBJ1-1	CASSYRRDSNTQAAFF
.	TRBV7-8	TRBJ1-5	CASSLRDRDNQPQHF
.	TRBV5-4	TRBJ2-1	CASSTRLAGDGDEQFF
once	TRBV28	TRBJ2-3	CASSLRGGRSPSTDTQYF
.	TRBV29-1	TRBJ2-1	CSVRPQENEQFF
.	TRBV4-2	TRBJ2-4	CASSQDILTKNIQYF
.	TRBV28	TRBJ1-1	CASSLTDPGNTEAFF
once	TRBV30	TRBJ1-1	CAWSPLQTGDGGTEAFF
.	TRBV5-4	TRBJ2-3	CASSLGMDRATDTQYF
.	TRBV3-1/TRBV3-2	TRBJ1-2	CASSQGQIGYTF
.	TRBV5-1	TRBJ2-3	CASSLTGVDTQYF
.	TRBV11-3	TRBJ2-2	CASSLDGTSGELFF
once	TRBV19	TRBJ1-5	CASSIEQGTNQPQHF
once	TRBV2	TRBJ2-1	CASITGLARNEQFF
.	TRBV7-3	TRBJ2-1	CASSPEGGRYNEQFF
.	TRBV4-2	TRBJ2-7	CASSRQTSGRSYEQYF
.	TRBV19	TRBJ2-1	CASANSGTIAPYEQFF
.	TRBV27	TRBJ1-2	CASSLLGDTINYGYTF
once	TRBV7-2	TRBJ2-1	CASSLGLVDEQFF
few	TRBV9	TRBJ1-4	CASSEGVINEKLFF